These T cell receptor beta chains were read from a single sample in a study of T cell responses to AZD1222 COVID-19 vaccine. Using immunoSEQ multiplex PCR, the repertoire was profiled, and TCRdb retains in-frame clones only, with some absent. The top ten clones hold approximately 0.52% of a sample with roughly 250,000 clones, over 85% of them seen once. Specimen: peripheral blood, collected on day 0 of AZD1222 vaccination. The receptors stem from an adult in good health. Each CDR3 is given with its conserved first and last residue. Each record gives: V gene, clone size, D gene, J gene, CDR3 protein, CDR3 DNA. The D gene is left open where the match is weak. Some rows have no size entry. The others give once, few or many, or a class for an expanded clone.

>TRBV2|-|-|TRBJ1-5
CASTTDGPQPQHF
TGTGCCAGCACCACGGATGGACCTCAGCCCCAGCATTTT
>TRBV28|once|TRBD1|TRBJ2-3
CASRGAPGQGLADTQYF
TGTGCCAGTCGGGGGGCCCCGGGACAGGGCCTCGCAGATACGCAGTATTTT
>TRBV5-8|-|-|TRBJ1-1
CASRSVGRGDTEAFF
TGTGCCAGCAGGTCCGTAGGCCGGGGGGACACTGAAGCTTTCTTT
>TRBV6-5|-|-|TRBJ2-5
CASSYSGQRIQETQYF
TGTGCCAGCAGTTACTCTGGACAGAGAATCCAAGAGACCCAGTACTTC
>TRBV5-1|-|TRBD2|TRBJ2-1
CASSLAVSGLGNEQFF
TGCGCCAGCAGCTTGGCCGTTAGCGGACTAGGTAATGAGCAGTTCTTC
>TRBV6-5|-|-|TRBJ2-5
CASSYFSRRSPETQYF
TGTGCCAGCAGTTACTTCTCACGGCGAAGTCCAGAGACCCAGTACTTC
>TRBV3-1/TRBV3-2|-|-|TRBJ1-5
CASSHGGSQPQHF
TGTGCCAGCAGCCATGGGGGGTCTCAGCCCCAGCATTTT
>TRBV27|-|-|TRBJ2-7
CASGESHYEQYF
TGTGCCAGCGGGGAGTCTCACTACGAGCAGTACTTC
>TRBV27|-|-|TRBJ1-1
CASSFSGGENTEAFF
TGTGCCAGCAGTTTCTCCGGGGGAGAGAACACTGAAGCTTTCTTT
>TRBV6-4|-|TRBD1|TRBJ2-2
CASRRDSTGELFF
TGTGCCAGCAGACGGGACAGTACCGGGGAGCTGTTTTTT
>TRBV6-5|-|TRBD2|TRBJ2-1
CAAVRTSGSYEQFF
TGTGCCGCCGTAAGGACTAGCGGGAGTTATGAGCAGTTCTTC
>TRBV7-9|few|-|TRBJ2-1
CASTRRNEQFF
TGTGCCAGCACCCGCAGGAATGAGCAGTTCTTC
>TRBV5-5|-|TRBD2|TRBJ2-1
CASSLGLAGGKQFF
TGTGCCAGCAGCTTGGGACTAGCGGGGGGAAAGCAGTTCTTC
>TRBV19|-|-|TRBJ2-1
CASNHGGEQFF
TGTGCCAGTAACCACGGGGGTGAGCAGTTCTTC
>TRBV28|once|-|TRBJ2-2
CASSLQGGPNTGELFF
TGTGCCAGCAGTTTACAGGGAGGCCCGAACACCGGGGAGCTGTTTTTT
>TRBV5-4|-|-|TRBJ2-2
CASSLGGGRTGELFF
TGTGCCAGCAGCTTGGGCGGAGGACGAACCGGGGAGCTGTTTTTT
>TRBV28|-|-|TRBJ1-1
CASSLIMGAGNTEAFF
TGTGCCAGCAGTTTAATAATGGGGGCTGGGAACACTGAAGCTTTCTTT
>TRBV3-1/TRBV3-2|once|-|TRBJ1-2
CASSTGTNYGYTF
TGTGCCAGCAGCACAGGTACTAACTATGGCTACACCTTC
>TRBV28|-|TRBD1|TRBJ2-7
CASTEPGQGYEQYF
TGTGCCAGCACCGAACCGGGACAGGGCTACGAGCAGTACTTC
>TRBV5-6|-|-|TRBJ1-4
CASSLKAGTNEKLFF
TGTGCCAGCAGCTTGAAGGCAGGGACTAATGAAAAACTGTTTTTT
>TRBV3-1/TRBV3-2|once|TRBD1|TRBJ2-1
CASSGTGSYGNEQFF
TGTGCCAGCAGCGGGACAGGGTCGTACGGGAATGAGCAGTTCTTC
>TRBV29-1|-|TRBD2|TRBJ2-7
CSVDGLAGAYEQYF
TGCAGCGTTGACGGACTAGCGGGGGCCTACGAGCAGTACTTC
>TRBV4-2|-|-|TRBJ1-2
CASSHLSARTNYGYTF
TGTGCCAGCAGCCATCTCTCGGCCCGTACTAACTATGGCTACACCTTC
>TRBV11-1|-|TRBD1|TRBJ1-6
CASSLNRGNSPLHF
TGTGCCAGCAGCTTAAACAGGGGGAATTCACCCCTCCACTTT
>TRBV28|-|-|TRBJ1-1
CASSLGGRTEAFF
TGTGCCAGCAGTTTAGGGGGTAGGACTGAAGCTTTCTTT
>TRBV7-9|-|-|TRBJ1-6
CASSWLVGSPLHF
TGTGCCAGCAGCTGGCTTGTGGGTTCACCCCTCCACTTT
>TRBV5-1|-|-|TRBJ2-5
CASSWYQETQYF
TGCGCCAGCAGCTGGTACCAAGAGACCCAGTACTTC
>TRBV5-1|-|TRBD2|TRBJ2-5
CASSGSSGGAGETQYF
TGCGCCAGCAGCGGATCTAGCGGGGGGGCCGGGGAGACCCAGTACTTC
>TRBV7-8|-|-|TRBJ2-1
CASSPYGRNNEQFF
TGTGCCAGCAGCCCCTATGGCAGAAACAATGAGCAGTTCTTC
>TRBV28|-|-|TRBJ2-7
CASSLPGYEQYF
TGTGCCAGCAGTCTCCCCGGTTACGAGCAGTACTTC
>TRBV6-5|-|-|TRBJ2-3
CASRPGWGSTDTQYF
TGTGCCAGCAGACCCGGGTGGGGGTCCACAGATACGCAGTATTTT
>TRBV28|-|-|TRBJ1-2
CASSSGTYGYTF
TGTGCCAGCAGTTCAGGGACTTATGGCTACACCTTC
>TRBV4-2|-|TRBD2|TRBJ2-5
CASSRGVAGGERETQYF
TGTGCCAGCAGCCGGGGGGTGGCGGGAGGCGAGAGAGAGACCCAGTACTTC
>TRBV7-3|once|-|TRBJ2-7
CASSPGPAHEQYF
TGTGCCAGCAGCCCGGGACCGGCCCACGAGCAGTACTTC
>TRBV7-9|-|-|TRBJ2-2
CASSFTTGGELFF
TGTGCCAGCAGCTTCACTACGGGCGGGGAGCTGTTTTTT
>TRBV11-2|-|-|TRBJ2-5
CASSPRPGTTQETQYF
TGTGCCAGCAGCCCTCGCCCTGGGACAACCCAAGAGACCCAGTACTTC
>TRBV6-2/TRBV6-3|-|-|TRBJ1-2
CASSYSTMPDGYTF
TGTGCCAGCAGTTACTCGACGATGCCGGATGGCTACACCTTC
>TRBV10-3|few|TRBD1|TRBJ2-1
CAISPDRGYRFF
TGTGCCATCAGCCCGGACAGGGGGTATCGGTTCTTC
>TRBV28|-|TRBD1|TRBJ2-7
CASSFPGTGYEQYF
TGTGCCAGCAGTTTCCCCGGGACAGGGTACGAGCAGTACTTC
>TRBV7-9|-|-|TRBJ2-7
CASSPLGGPPYEQYF
TGTGCCAGCAGCCCTCTCGGCGGGCCTCCCTACGAGCAGTACTTC
>TRBV9|once|-|TRBJ1-3
CASSRDSQRNTIYF
TGTGCCAGCAGCCGGGACTCTCAGCGGAACACCATATATTTT
>TRBV19|-|-|TRBJ1-2
CASSRWQGVGGYTF
TGTGCCAGTAGTCGATGGCAGGGAGTGGGTGGCTACACCTTC
>TRBV24-1|-|-|TRBJ1-1
CATRTGMGTEAFF
TGTGCCACCAGAACAGGAATGGGGACTGAAGCTTTCTTT
>TRBV3-1/TRBV3-2|-|-|TRBJ2-1
CASSPLGGQAEQFF
TGTGCCAGCAGCCCCTTGGGGGGGCAGGCTGAGCAGTTCTTC
>TRBV2|once|-|TRBJ1-1
CASQGNTEAFF
TGTGCCAGCCAAGGGAACACTGAAGCTTTCTTT